A single sample gave rise to the 32 T cell receptor beta chains below, sequenced in a study of blood T cell repertoires in COVID-19 (dated by TCRdb to the early 2020s). Library preparation used the immunoSEQ multiplex PCR assay. Imported from immuneACCESS, the table was reduced by TCRdb to in-frame sequences with V and J called. These copies leave out some clones; in studies compared against another copy, an unresolved V gene accounts for under half, and the cause of the remainder is not known. This sample is represented by about 43,000 clones; 75% to 90% of them were singletons. Of the sample, approximately 5% falls within the top ten clones. Sequencing input: peripheral blood. Source of these receptors: a human donor in a cohort sampled during active COVID-19.

The chain carries TRBV5-8 and TRBJ2-7; TRBD2 matches 7 bases. This CDR3 region has 15 residues. J gave up 3 bases and V 0 bases, and 6 bases lay outside the gene matches. Germline-derived CDR1 and CDR2 are SGHTS and YDEGEE. CDR3 DNA sequence: TGTGCCAGCAGCTTGGGGGAGGGACTTCGCTACGAGCAGTACTTC. This translates into CASSLGEGLRYEQYF.

The V call is TRBV5-4, the J call TRBJ2-5; D remains unclear. CDR1 is SGHNT and CDR2 is YYREEE in the germline V gene (reference sequence). V was trimmed by 2 bases and J by 2 bases, leaving 7 bases between them. This CDR3 is 13 amino acids long. The DNA for the CDR3 is TGTGCCAGCAGCTTTGAGGCACAAGAGACCCAGTACTTC. Encoded protein: CASSFEAQETQYF.

V is TRBV15 and J is TRBJ2-5; 7 bases are a match to TRBD2. The germline V gene encodes CDR1 LNHNV and CDR2 YYDKDF (reference sequence). The CDR3 spans 16 residues. J lost 3 bases, V lost 0 bases, and 7 bases had no gene match. CDR3 bases: TGTGCCACCAGCAGAGATATGGGGAGGGGCGAAGAGACCCAGTACTTC. Amino acid sequence: CATSRDMGRGEETQYF.

The rearrangement links TRBV6-6 to TRBJ2-4, with 11 positions matching TRBD2. Germline trimming cut 10 bases from V and 1 base from J; bases unmatched to any gene: 9. Per the germline V gene, CDR1 is MNHNY and CDR2 is SVGAGI (reference sequence). The CDR3 is 16 residues long. The CDR3: CATYNLAGGAKNIQYF. The CDR3 DNA reads as TGTGCCACCTACAATCTAGCGGGAGGTGCCAAAAACATTCAGTACTTC.

V and J are TRBV20-1 and TRBJ1-3; TRBD1 matches at 7 bases. Looked up from germline, CDR1 is DFQATT and CDR2 is SNEGSKA (reference sequence). The length of the CDR3 is 14 residues. The V and J ends lost 3 bases and 1 base, in that order; junction bases with no gene match: 3. The CDR3 DNA follows: TGCAGTGCTAGTTACAGGGGATCTGGAAACACCATATATTTT. It encodes CSASYRGSGNTIYF.

The chain uses TRBV2 and TRBJ2-3; the D is unclear. Germline CDR1 is SNHLY and CDR2 is FYNNEI. The V end lost 3 bases, the J end lost 2 bases, and 9 bases lay between the germline ends. CDR3 length equals 14 residues. This chain's CDR3 is CASSDRKNTDTQYF. Here the CDR3 DNA reads TGTGCCAGCAGTGACAGGAAAAACACAGATACGCAGTATTTT. The full variable domain, completed using reference TRBV2 and TRBJ2-3, is EPEVTQTPSHQVTQMGQEVILRCVPISNHLYFYWYRQILGQKVEFLVSFYNNEISEKSEIFDDQFSVERPDGSNFTLKIRSTKLEDSAMYFCASSDRKNTDTQYFGPGTRLTVL.

This chain joins TRBV28 and TRBJ2-1; 9 nucleotides align to TRBD2. Germline loops: CDR1 MDHEN, CDR2 SYDVKM. This CDR3 has 19 residues. V lost 1 base to trimming and J lost 5 bases; unmatched junction nucleotides: 15. The CDR3 DNA follows: TGTGCCAGCAGTTTATTGGTTGGCGGGAGGGCCCGTGTCGACAATGAGCAGTTCTTC. This codes for CASSLLVGGRARVDNEQFF.

This clone was observed once. The rearrangement joins TRBV28 to TRBJ2-5; TRBD2 agrees at 8 bases. CDR3 length: 16 residues. CDR1 is MDHEN, CDR2 SYDVKM, per germline. The V segment lost 7 bases and the J segment 2 bases; nucleotides outside the gene matches: 12. CDR3 sequence reads: CASTRRGSGVQETQYF. In DNA form, the CDR3 reads TGTGCCAGCACCCGCCGTGGTAGCGGGGTGCAAGAGACCCAGTACTTC.

The chain has TRBV27 and TRBJ2-7, with D maybe TRBD2 (6 bases). CDR1 and CDR2 (germline): MNHEY, SMNVEV (reference sequence). There are 15 residues in the CDR3. V lost 7 bases and J 6 bases, leaving 22 bases between the germline ends. The CDR3 is CASKRRAGTESEQYF. For the CDR3, the DNA is TGTGCCAGCAAGCGGCGTGCGGGAACTGAGTCCGAGCAGTACTTC.

This clone was detected only a few times. This rearrangement joins TRBV19 to TRBJ2-7; the D gene is possibly TRBD2 (6 bases). Trimming took 2 bases from V and 3 from J, leaving 8 bases between them. The CDR3 runs to 13 residues. CDR1 is LNHDA, CDR2 SQIVND, per germline (reference sequence). CDR3 protein: CASSIRENYEQYF. The DNA for the CDR3 is TGTGCCAGTAGTATACGGGAGAACTACGAGCAGTACTTC. The whole variable domain, remainder taken from reference TRBV19 and TRBJ2-7, is DGGITQSPKYLFRKEGQNVTLSCEQNLNHDAMYWYRQDPGQGLRLIYYSQIVNDFQKGDIAEGYSVSREKKESFPLTVTSAQKNPTAFYLCASSIRENYEQYFGPGTRLTVT.

This chain uses TRBV7-8 with TRBJ2-3, with 12 bases identical to TRBD2. The J segment lost 4 bases and the V segment lost 3 bases, leaving 11 bases of the junction unmatched. CDR1 SGHVS and CDR2 FQNEAQ come from the germline V gene. The CDR3 is made up of 18 amino acids. CDR3 in DNA: TGTGCCAGCAGCTTCCGAAACAGACTAGCGGGAGTGTCAGATACGCAGTATTTT. Translation gives CASSFRNRLAGVSDTQYF. Using reference TRBV7-8 and TRBJ2-3 for the parts outside the CDR3, the full variable domain is GAGVSQSPRYKVAKRGQDVALRCDPISGHVSLFWYQQALGQGPEFLTYFQNEAQLDKSGLPSDRFFAERPEGSVSTLKIQRTQQEDSAVYLCASSFRNRLAGVSDTQYFGPGTRLTVL.

This clone was seen only once. V is TRBV5-4 and J is TRBJ2-3; TRBD2 matches 16 bases. CDR1 is SGHNT and CDR2 is YYREEE in the germline V gene (reference sequence). The CDR3 is made up of 17 amino acids. V lost 4 bases and J lost 5; bases outside the gene matches: 7. CDR3 residues: CASSPRGLAGGQDTQYF. In DNA form, the CDR3 reads TGTGCCAGCAGCCCCCGGGGACTAGCGGGAGGGCAAGATACGCAGTATTTT.

The chain couples TRBV5-1 to TRBJ2-2; D remains unclear. The V gene's germline CDR1 is SGHRS and CDR2 YFSETQ. The CDR3 runs 14 residues. Trimming cost V 0 bases and J 8 bases, with 11 bases left between them. CDR3 residues: CASSLALPVGELFF. The CDR3 DNA sequence: TGCGCCAGCAGCTTGGCCCTCCCTGTGGGGGAGCTGTTTTTT.

This clone has a handful of counts. For the CDR3, the DNA is TGTGCCAGCAGCGCCAAGGGGGCTACGGGCACTGAAGCTTTCTTT. Residues: CASSAKGATGTEAFF. V and J are TRBV9 and TRBJ1-1, with 7 bases aligning to TRBD1. V lost 3 bases to trimming and J lost 4 bases; unmatched junction nucleotides: 9. Germline CDR1 and CDR2: SGDLS and YYNGEE. The CDR3 sequence is 15 residues long.

The chain uses TRBV6-6 and TRBJ2-7; 8 nucleotides line up with TRBD2. Germline assignment: CDR1 MNHNY and CDR2 SVGAGI (reference sequence). J was trimmed by 7 bases and V by 4 bases; bases with no gene match: 9. The length of the CDR3 is 14 residues. The CDR3 sequence: CASSWGAPGGEQYF. Here the CDR3 DNA reads TGTGCCAGCAGTTGGGGAGCCCCGGGAGGGGAGCAGTACTTC.

The chain joins TRBV4-1 to TRBJ2-3; D is unclear. The germline V gene encodes CDR1 MGHRA and CDR2 YSYEKL. This CDR3 comprises 15 residues. The germline V and J ends were trimmed by 1 base and 2 bases, with 10 bases remaining between them. CDR3 bases: TGCGCCAGCAGCCAAGCCCCAGTACCCACAGATACGCAGTATTTT. The encoded protein is CASSQAPVPTDTQYF.

The J gene is TRBJ2-3, the V gene TRBV5-1; 11 bases map to TRBD2. The CDR3 spans 17 residues. The V segment lost 0 bases and the J segment 0 bases; nucleotides outside the gene matches: 3. The germline V gene has CDR1 SGHRS and CDR2 YFSETQ. The CDR3 here is CASSLAGTSGSTDTQYF. The DNA of the CDR3 is TGCGCCAGCAGCTTGGCCGGGACTAGCGGAAGCACAGATACGCAGTATTTT.

The chain uses TRBV18 and TRBJ2-7, with unresolved D. Germline-derived CDR1 and CDR2 are KGHSH and LQKENI. V was clipped by 3 bases and J by 6 bases, with 15 bases between them. The CDR3 totals 14 residues. CDR3 bases: TGTGCCAGCTCACCGACTCCAGTTGACGGCGAGCAGTACTTC. Translation gives CASSPTPVDGEQYF.

The chain is built from TRBV18 and TRBJ1-1, with D perhaps matching TRBD1 (5 bases). The CDR3 spans 14 residues. Trimming removed 6 bases from V and 4 bases from J, with 15 bases in between. Germline V CDR1 and CDR2: KGHSH, LQKENI. CDR3 bases: TGTGCCAGCTCCCCGTTGGCGGGGGTCACTGAAGCTTTCTTT. It codes for CASSPLAGVTEAFF.

This chain joins TRBV7-9 and TRBJ1-4; D remains ambiguous. From germline, CDR1 is SEHNR and CDR2 FQNEAQ (reference sequence). The CDR3 runs 15 residues. The V gene lost 1 base and the J gene lost 4 bases, with 10 bases spanning the gap. DNA of the CDR3: TGTGCCAGCAGCTTAGTTATGACAAGTAATGAAAAACTGTTTTTT. It yields the protein CASSLVMTSNEKLFF.

V is TRBV15 and J is TRBJ2-7; 8 bases line up with TRBD1. Germline values: CDR1 LNHNV, CDR2 YYDKDF (reference sequence). The CDR3 length is 13 residues. J gave up 6 bases and V 3 bases, and 4 bases lay outside the gene matches. The CDR3 sequence: CATSRRTGFEQYF. CDR3 in DNA: TGTGCCACCAGCAGGAGGACAGGGTTCGAGCAGTACTTC.

The rearrangement links TRBV11-2 to TRBJ1-2; 9 bases agree with TRBD1. Germline V gives CDR1 SGHAT, CDR2 FQNNGV. V was clipped by 4 bases and J by 5 bases; unmatched bases: 11. The CDR3 totals 16 residues. The CDR3 DNA sequence: TGTGCCAGCAGCTCATACCGGGACAGGGCCTATTATGGCTACACCTTC. This sequence encodes CASSSYRDRAYYGYTF.

The chain employs TRBV5-4 and TRBJ2-5, with TRBD2 identical over 9 bases. V was clipped by 4 bases and J by 3 bases; unmatched bases: 13. Germline CDR1 reads SGHNT; CDR2 reads YYREEE (reference sequence). CDR3 size: 17 residues. CDR3 DNA sequence: TGTGCCAGCAGCGTAGGGTCCCCAGCGGGAGGCAAAGAGACCCAGTACTTC. Translation gives CASSVGSPAGGKETQYF.

The rearrangement uses TRBV9 and TRBJ2-7, with 8 bases aligning to TRBD1. Per germline, CDR1 SGDLS and CDR2 YYNGEE. This CDR3 is built from 17 residues. V lost 0 bases to trimming and J lost 2 bases; unmatched junction nucleotides: 10. CDR3 DNA sequence: TGTGCCAGCAGCGTAGCGGGCGGACAGGGCCAAACCTACGAGCAGTACTTC. Its protein product is CASSVAGGQGQTYEQYF.

This clone was seen a few times. V usage is TRBV10-3 and J usage is TRBJ2-7; the D gene is possibly TRBD1 (5 bases). Per the germline V gene, CDR1 is ENHRY and CDR2 is SYGVKD. The CDR3 runs 18 residues. Trimming cost V 4 bases and J 5 bases, with 27 bases left between them. The CDR3 nucleotides are TGTGCCATCAGTGGGCGAGCAAATGGGGAAGGGCTGGGGCACGAGCAGTACTTC. Encoded protein: CAISGRANGEGLGHEQYF.

This clone was seen once. This chain links TRBV9 with TRBJ2-3; TRBD2 agrees at 11 bases. Germline V gene sequence: CDR1 SGDLS, CDR2 YYNGEE. Trimming at V came to 4 bases and at J to 0 bases, leaving 7 bases not matched to a gene. CDR3 size: 17 residues. The CDR3 is CASSTRTSGRSTDTQYF. The CDR3 region has the DNA TGTGCCAGCAGCACCCGGACTAGCGGGCGGAGCACAGATACGCAGTATTTT.

V gene TRBV25-1 combines with J gene TRBJ1-4; D unclear. Per the germline V gene, CDR1 is MGHDK and CDR2 is SYGVNS. Trimming cost V 0 bases and J 0 bases, with 5 bases left between them. CDR3 size: 15 residues. CDR3: CASSEYGATNEKLFF. CDR3 in DNA: TGTGCCAGCAGTGAATACGGAGCAACTAATGAAAAACTGTTTTTT. Variable domain in full (rest from reference TRBV25-1 and TRBJ1-4): EADIYQTPRYLVIGTGKKITLECSQTMGHDKMYWYQQDPGMELHLIHYSYGVNSTEKGDLSSESTVSRIRTEHFPLTLESARPSHTSQYLCASSEYGATNEKLFFGSGTQLSVL.

V usage is TRBV29-1 and J usage is TRBJ1-5; 7 bases align to TRBD1. This CDR3 contains 13 residues. Germline V gene data show CDR1 as SQVTM and CDR2 as ANQGSEA. Losses at the gene ends were 1 base for V and 7 bases for J; bases not matched to a gene: 4. The CDR3 loop reads CSVEVAGGQPQHF. The DNA for the CDR3 is TGCAGCGTTGAAGTGGCAGGGGGACAGCCCCAGCATTTT.

This clone was seen a single time. V is TRBV18 and J is TRBJ2-7; TRBD2 might be the D (5 bases). This CDR3 comprises 13 residues. Germline CDR1 and CDR2: KGHSH and LQKENI. V was shortened by 3 bases and J by 5 bases, with 11 bases between the two germline ends. The CDR3 sequence: CASSPSFGDEQYF. CDR3 bases: TGTGCCAGCTCACCCTCGTTCGGGGACGAGCAGTACTTC.

The rearrangement joins TRBV4-1 to TRBJ1-6; 7 bases agree with TRBD1. CDR3 length equals 17 residues. The ends lost 1 base at V and 3 bases at J; junction bases unmatched: 6. Germline V gene data show CDR1 as MGHRA and CDR2 as YSYEKL. CDR3 nucleotides: TGCGCCAGCAGCCAAGCGCCACAGGGGAGCTATAATTCACCCCTCCACTTT. Translated: CASSQAPQGSYNSPLHF.

The chain carries TRBV2 and TRBJ2-4; a weak D match, TRBD2 (5 bases). The V end lost 2 bases, the J end lost 3 bases, and 14 bases lay between the germline ends. The CDR3 is 16 residues long. Germline V gene lookup returns CDR1 SNHLY and CDR2 FYNNEI. CDR3 in amino acids: CASSERVAGFKNIQYF. The CDR3 nucleotides read TGTGCCAGCAGTGAACGGGTTGCGGGCTTCAAAAACATTCAGTACTTC.

The chain links TRBV6-2 or TRBV6-3 to TRBJ2-7; 7 nucleotides agree with TRBD2. With 0 bases clipped from V and 2 bases from J, the junction kept 7 bases outside the gene matches. Per germline, CDR1 MNHEY and CDR2 SVGEGT. The CDR3 covers 16 residues. For the CDR3, the DNA is TGTGCCAGCAGTTACTCGGGGACGGGAGGCACCTACGAGCAGTACTTC. Its protein product is CASSYSGTGGTYEQYF.